This T cell receptor beta chain is drawn from a study of T cell responses to AZD1222 COVID-19 vaccine. Measured with immunoSEQ multiplex PCR; TCRdb has only the in-frame clones, and not every one. The sample carries 100,000 to 150,000 clones, 90% recorded once. General study findings and limits: It was only a handful of AZD1222 recipients who were seropositive at baseline. Most donors were white British and more were female, and clonal diversity was possibly underestimated.

The CDR3 has 15 amino acids. J gave up 10 bases and V 5 bases, and 9 bases lay outside the gene matches. Germline-derived CDR1 and CDR2 are SEHNR and FQNEAQ (reference sequence). On this clone: Antigen specificity is unknown.

V usage is TRBV7-9 and J usage is TRBJ2-6; 9 positions agree with TRBD1. Sequences were derived from peripheral blood, sampled on day 0 of AZD1222 vaccination. This sequence was found in an adult in good health. CDR3 sequence (DNA): TGTGCCAGCAGCACTCGCCGGGACAGGGAGAACGTCCTGACTTTC. This sequence encodes CASSTRRDRENVLTF.